This T cell receptor beta chain comes out of a study of T cell clusters in autoimmune cytopenias. In the study overall: The mean age of healthy donor controls was approximately 56 years, the median roughly 59 years. Study-wide findings and caveats: Comparing secondary cytopenia with chronic lymphocytic leukemia showed no cluster-lack signature, apparently masked by lymphoma repertoire.

The CDR3 covers 15 residues. CDR1 and CDR2 from the germline V gene are LNHDA and SQIVND (reference sequence). Each sample's input was 200 to 250 ng genomic DNA, some 38,000 genome equivalents. Multiplex touch-down PCR amplified TRB using TRB-A and TRB-B pools in one tube. TCRdb re-called the multiplex PCR reads and catalogs CDR3 proteins one per entry, DNA excluded. The listing records under 8,500 distinct CDR3 sequences. By frequency, this clonotype is medium-sized. Its antigen remains unidentified. These sequences were also reported in another study, on T cell repertoires in aging, cancer and after chemotherapy. That source notes: Repeat sampling of healthy donors over several months to years showed clear clonal overlap. Median generation probability rose over the chemotherapy interval in each cancer cohort, suggesting rebound thymic output.

The chain has TRBV19 and TRBJ2-4. The sample comprised peripheral blood. The TCR originated in a human donor in good health. The CDR3 sequence is CASSSLQDTKNIQYF.